These 32 T cell receptor beta chains share one sample of origin, sequenced in a study of T-cell reconstitution after alpha-beta-depleted transplantation in children. A library of TCRbeta sequences, prepared with unique molecular identifiers, was generated. TCRdb reanalysed the PCR reads using MiXCR and keeps one entry per CDR3 protein. The sample has 700,000 or so distinct CDR3 sequences, approximately 14% seen once. Source: PBMCs, taken before TCRalphabeta/CD19-depleted stem cell transplant. These receptors originate from a girl aged 2 to 10 with congenital amegakaryocytic thrombocytopenia, due to receive a stem cell transplant.

Ten or more counts support this clonotype. The chain couples TRBV5-1 to TRBJ2-2, with D hard to call. The germline V gene encodes CDR1 SGHRS and CDR2 YFSETQ. The CDR3 is made up of 14 amino acids. V lost 4 bases to trimming and J lost 4 bases, with 11 bases between them. The CDR3 sequence is CASSPDLFTGELFF. As DNA, the CDR3 is TGCGCCAGCAGCCCCGACCTATTCACCGGGGAGCTGTTTTTT.

This clonotype was seen many times. This chain uses TRBV25-1 with TRBJ1-1; D remains ambiguous. The CDR3 is 10 residues long. From germline, CDR1 is MGHDK and CDR2 SYGVNS. V was pared by 6 bases and J by 7 bases, with 6 bases between. The CDR3 here is CASRASEAFF. For the CDR3, the DNA is TGTGCCAGCAGGGCGAGTGAAGCTTTCTTT.

This clonotype was counted at least ten times. J is TRBJ2-2 and V is TRBV5-1; weak D call: TRBD1 (5 bases). CDR1 is SGHRS, CDR2 YFSETQ, per germline. The V and J ends lost 0 bases and 3 bases respectively, with 9 bases between them. The CDR3 extends over 15 amino acids. The CDR3 protein is CASSLDRPDTGELFF. The CDR3 DNA follows: TGCGCCAGCAGCTTGGACAGGCCTGACACCGGGGAGCTGTTTTTT.

The gene calls are TRBV5-6 and TRBJ1-5; 7 bases fit TRBD1. The CDR3 is 14 amino acids. The V gene's germline CDR1 is SGHDT and CDR2 YYEEEE. Unmatched junction bases numbered 7, after V lost 5 bases and J lost 5 bases. The CDR3 sequence is CASSDSGGDQPQHF. The DNA of the CDR3 is TGTGCCAGCAGTGACTCAGGGGGGGATCAGCCCCAGCATTTT.

The chain uses TRBV4-1 and TRBJ2-3, with TRBD2 as a possible D gene (7 bases). Germline V gene data show CDR1 as MGHRA and CDR2 as YSYEKL. Trimming pared 0 bases from V and 6 bases from J, leaving 13 bases between. This CDR3 spans 15 amino acids. The CDR3 sequence: CASSQDAGALDTQYF. CDR3 DNA sequence: TGCGCCAGCAGCCAAGATGCGGGGGCTCTGGATACGCAGTATTTT.

This clonotype was detected a few times. The chain recombines TRBV24-1 with TRBJ2-3; TRBD2 matches at 7 bases. V trimming: 0 bases; J trimming: 6 bases; junction bases outside the gene matches: 11. Looked up from germline, CDR1 is KGHDR and CDR2 is SFDVKD. The CDR3 loop spans 17 amino acids. CDR3 nucleotides: TGTGCCACCAGTGATTTGTTTCTAGCGGACGGGATGGATACGCAGTATTTT. Encoded protein: CATSDLFLADGMDTQYF.

This clonotype was seen ten or more times. The CDR3 loop is CASSLLAGVNEQYF. CDR3 DNA: TGTGCCAGCAGTTTACTAGCGGGAGTCAACGAGCAGTACTTC. This chain uses TRBV27 with TRBJ2-7, with 10 bases lining up with TRBD2. Germline CDR1 reads MNHEY; CDR2 reads SMNVEV (reference sequence). There are 14 residues in the CDR3. After removal of 2 bases from V and 5 bases from J, the junction contained 3 bases not matched to a gene.

This clonotype was detected ten times or more. This sequence joins TRBV29-1 and TRBJ2-1; weak D call: TRBD1 (5 bases). The CDR3 is 12 residues long. V was shortened by 4 bases and J by 8 bases, with 12 bases between the two germline ends. Germline V gene lookup returns CDR1 SQVTM and CDR2 ANQGSEA. Written as DNA, the CDR3 is TGCAGCGTTGCGGACAACAACGATGAGCAGTTCTTC. This sequence encodes CSVADNNDEQFF.

J is TRBJ2-1 and V is TRBV10-3, with 11 bases aligning to TRBD2. CDR1 and CDR2 from the germline V gene are ENHRY and SYGVKD. The CDR3 is 14 residues long. V lost 6 bases and J lost 9; bases outside the gene matches: 7. Written as DNA, the CDR3 is TGTGCCATCAGCCCCAGGACTAGCGGGTCTGAGCAGTTCTTC. Amino acid sequence: CAISPRTSGSEQFF.

This clonotype was observed at least ten times. The J gene is TRBJ1-1, the V gene TRBV20-1, with TRBD1 identical over 7 bases. The CDR3 consists of 12 residues. Trimming removed 3 bases from V and 3 bases from J; junction bases left unmatched: 1. The germline V gene has CDR1 DFQATT and CDR2 SNEGSKA (reference sequence). Here the CDR3 reads CSASGTDTEAFF. Here the CDR3 DNA reads TGCAGTGCTAGCGGGACAGACACTGAAGCTTTCTTT.

In this sample, this clonotype turned up many times. The chain joins TRBV6-6 to TRBJ2-3; no clear D. CDR1 MNHNY and CDR2 SVGAGI come from the germline V gene (reference sequence). This CDR3 region has 13 residues. The germline V and J ends were trimmed by 6 bases and 2 bases, with 9 bases remaining between them. The CDR3 reads CASRTGDTDTQYF. CDR3 sequence (DNA): TGTGCCAGCAGGACTGGGGACACAGATACGCAGTATTTT.

The table lists this clonotype with many counts. The chain uses TRBV5-1 and TRBJ2-2; 7 bases align to TRBD2. The CDR3 spans 16 residues. CDR1 SGHRS and CDR2 YFSETQ come from the germline V gene. Trimming took 4 bases from V and 3 from J; bases not matched to a gene: 9. CDR3 loop: CASSLQLAHYTGELFF. In DNA form, the CDR3 reads TGCGCCAGCAGCCTCCAACTAGCGCACTACACCGGGGAGCTGTTTTTT.

CDR3 sequence (DNA): TGTGCCAGCAGTTTATCGAAAGGGCACAATGAGCAGTTCTTC. Its protein is CASSLSKGHNEQFF. The rearrangement links TRBV27 to TRBJ2-1; D is undetermined. The V gene lost 0 bases and the J gene lost 5 bases, with 8 bases spanning the gap. The V gene's germline CDR1 is MNHEY and CDR2 SMNVEV (reference sequence). The CDR3 covers 14 residues.

This clonotype was picked up many times. The CDR3, as DNA: TGCAGTGCGTGGACTGACTATATGAGCACAGATACGCAGTATTTT. Its translation: CSAWTDYMSTDTQYF. The V call is TRBV20-1, the J call TRBJ2-3, with D possibly TRBD2 on 5 matching bases. CDR3 length: 15 amino acids. Germline assignment: CDR1 DFQATT and CDR2 SNEGSKA (reference sequence). The V gene lost 6 bases and the J gene lost 0 bases, with 16 bases spanning the gap.

This clonotype occurred many times. The chain has TRBV20-1 and TRBJ1-6; D gene ambiguous. CDR1 and CDR2 from the germline V gene are DFQATT and SNEGSKA (reference sequence). This CDR3 comprises 16 residues. With 0 bases removed from V and 1 base from J, the gap between germline ends came to 10 bases. The DNA of the CDR3 is TGCAGTGCTAGAGATTCGGGGATATCCTATAATTCACCCCTCCACTTT. Protein sequence: CSARDSGISYNSPLHF.

Ten or more counts support this clonotype. The chain couples TRBV29-1 to TRBJ2-3, with TRBD1 identical over 7 bases. This CDR3 has 13 residues. J lost 1 base, V lost 8 bases, and 6 bases had no gene match. Germline CDR1 is SQVTM and CDR2 is ANQGSEA. CDR3 coding DNA: TGCAGCTCCCGGGACAGACGCACAGATACGCAGTATTTT. Its protein is CSSRDRRTDTQYF.

This clonotype turned up a few times. The CDR3, as DNA: TGCGCCAGCAGCCAAGTAGACGTATCGATCTACGAGCAGTACTTC. Translating it yields CASSQVDVSIYEQYF. The gene calls are TRBV4-1 and TRBJ2-7; D call uncertain. CDR3 length equals 15 residues. Trimming stripped 1 base from V and 3 bases from J, with 13 bases between. Per germline, CDR1 MGHRA and CDR2 YSYEKL.

This clonotype was observed at least ten times. This chain connects TRBV20-1 to TRBJ2-3, with 15 bases identical to TRBD2. CDR1 is DFQATT and CDR2 is SNEGSKA in the germline V gene (reference sequence). The J segment lost 3 bases and the V segment lost 6 bases, leaving 4 bases of the junction unmatched. This CDR3 is built from 15 residues. The CDR3: CSASGLAGGTDTQYF. The CDR3 coding sequence is TGCAGTGCGTCGGGACTAGCGGGAGGAACAGATACGCAGTATTTT.

This clonotype was seen at least ten times. The gene calls are TRBV10-3 and TRBJ2-7; TRBD1 or TRBD2 may be the D gene (5 bases each). This CDR3 is built from 15 residues. Trimming cost V 0 bases and J 3 bases, with 12 bases left between them. Germline loops: CDR1 ENHRY, CDR2 SYGVKD. The CDR3 here is CAISESGEYIYEQYF. The CDR3 region has the DNA TGTGCCATCAGTGAGTCGGGGGAATATATCTACGAGCAGTACTTC.

In this sample, this clonotype turned up a few times. This chain uses TRBV29-1 with TRBJ2-7, with D possibly matching TRBD1 (5 bases). With 7 bases removed from V and 6 bases from J, the gap between germline ends came to 13 bases. This CDR3 is 11 amino acids long. Germline V lookup: CDR1 SQVTM, CDR2 ANQGSEA. DNA for the CDR3: TGCAGCGCCGTAGACAGCCTCGAGCAGTACTTC. Translation gives CSAVDSLEQYF.

This clonotype showed up many times. J is TRBJ2-1 and V is TRBV20-1; 12 positions match TRBD2. Germline lookup yields CDR1 DFQATT and CDR2 SNEGSKA (reference sequence). The CDR3 covers 14 residues. V was clipped by 2 bases and J by 9 bases; unmatched bases: 5. The CDR3 protein is CSARSPSGRVEQFF. CDR3 coding DNA: TGCAGTGCTAGATCCCCTAGCGGGAGGGTTGAGCAGTTCTTC.

The sample holds many counts of this clonotype. V usage is TRBV24-1 and J usage is TRBJ1-5; D is uncertain. CDR1 is KGHDR, CDR2 SFDVKD, per germline. The CDR3 contains 14 residues. V lost 4 bases, J lost 1 base, and 7 bases lay in between. The CDR3 DNA reads TGTGCCACCAGTGACCTCGACAGCAATCAGCCCCAGCATTTT. Translated, it gives CATSDLDSNQPQHF.

In this sample, this clonotype turned up a few times. The chain uses TRBV12-3 or TRBV12-4 and TRBJ2-1, with unresolved D. The CDR3 spans 13 residues. Between the trimmed V and J ends, which lost 4 bases and 6 bases, there was a span of 10 bases. The CDR3 here is CASSSESVNEQFF. The CDR3 DNA is TGTGCCAGCAGTTCGGAAAGCGTCAATGAGCAGTTCTTC.

There are a few counts of this clonotype. CDR3 region: CASSLPHDSADSNQPQHF. The CDR3 nucleotides are TGCGCCAGCAGCTTACCCCACGATTCCGCGGATAGCAATCAGCCCCAGCATTTT. The chain employs TRBV5-1 and TRBJ1-5; no firm D call. V dropped 2 bases and J dropped 0 bases, with 18 bases sitting between them. Germline V gene data show CDR1 as SGHRS and CDR2 as YFSETQ. This CDR3 contains 18 residues. Looking up the rest from reference TRBV5-1 and TRBJ1-5 gives the full variable domain: KAGVTQTPRYLIKTRGQQVTLSCSPISGHRSVSWYQQTPGQGLQFLFEYFSETQRNKGNFPGRFSGRQFSNSRSEMNVSTLELGDSALYLCASSLPHDSADSNQPQHFGDGTRLSIL.

This clonotype was observed many times. The gene calls are TRBV20-1 and TRBJ2-2, with D possibly matching TRBD1 (5 bases). V lost 4 bases and J 1 base, leaving 13 bases between the germline ends. Germline V gene lookup returns CDR1 DFQATT and CDR2 SNEGSKA (reference sequence). The CDR3 has 15 residues. CDR3 in DNA: TGCAGTGCTAAAGGCGACAGCTTGAACACCGGGGAGCTGTTTTTT. Amino acids: CSAKGDSLNTGELFF.

CDR3: CASSFWASGSPMVPDTQYF. The CDR3 region has the DNA TGTGCCAGCAGCTTCTGGGCTAGCGGGAGCCCCATGGTCCCAGATACGCAGTATTTT. This rearrangement joins TRBV5-4 to TRBJ2-3, with 10 bases that match TRBD2. From germline, CDR1 is SGHNT and CDR2 YYREEE (reference sequence). The junction had 16 bases not matched to a gene; V was cut back by 2 bases and J by 4 bases. This CDR3 is built from 19 residues.

This clonotype was detected a few times. This sequence joins TRBV5-1 and TRBJ1-2, with D hard to call. CDR1 is SGHRS and CDR2 is YFSETQ in the germline V gene. CDR3 length: 13 amino acids. V gave up 6 bases and J gave up 5 bases, with 14 bases separating them. The CDR3 DNA reads as TGCGCCAGCAATGTCGATCCGACATATGGCTACACCTTC. This translates into CASNVDPTYGYTF.

V usage is TRBV12-3 or TRBV12-4 and J usage is TRBJ2-5; D possibly corresponds to TRBD2 (6 bases). The CDR3 is made up of 13 amino acids. V was pared by 0 bases and J by 5 bases, with 7 bases between. Written as DNA, the CDR3 is TGTGCCAGCAGTTTAGCGCGGGACGAGACCCAGTACTTC. This sequence encodes CASSLARDETQYF.

This clonotype was seen ten or more times. The rearrangement links TRBV20-1 to TRBJ1-1; D is possibly TRBD1 (5 bases). CDR1 is DFQATT, CDR2 SNEGSKA, per germline (reference sequence). The CDR3 runs 12 residues. Trimming stripped 4 bases from V and 5 bases from J, with 11 bases between. The DNA of the CDR3 is TGCAGTGCTACGCACTCAGGGACTGAAGCTTTCTTT. It codes for CSATHSGTEAFF.

This clonotype was seen at least ten times. The V call is TRBV15, the J call TRBJ2-7, with 12 bases lining up with TRBD1. The CDR3 spans 15 residues. V shed 3 bases, J shed 5 bases, and the junction held 5 bases outside the gene matches. Germline V gene sequence: CDR1 LNHNV, CDR2 YYDKDF (reference sequence). CDR3 sequence: CATSSEGTGGDEQYF. In DNA form, the CDR3 reads TGTGCCACCAGCAGCGAGGGGACAGGGGGCGACGAGCAGTACTTC.

This sequence joins TRBV20-1 and TRBJ2-7; 9 nucleotides match TRBD2. CDR1 and CDR2 from the germline V gene are DFQATT and SNEGSKA (reference sequence). CDR3 length equals 15 residues. The J segment lost 2 bases and the V segment lost 1 base, leaving 6 bases of the junction unmatched. The chain's CDR3 is CSARGAGGATYEQYF. The CDR3 nucleotides are TGCAGTGCTAGAGGGGCGGGAGGGGCCACCTACGAGCAGTACTTC.

This clonotype was observed a handful of times. V is TRBV25-1 and J is TRBJ2-5; the D gene is possibly TRBD2 (6 bases). The CDR3 runs to 15 residues. Germline lookup yields CDR1 MGHDK and CDR2 SYGVNS. Trimming pared 3 bases from V and 4 bases from J, leaving 15 bases between. CDR3 protein: CASSDGERVIETQYF. CDR3 coding DNA: TGTGCCAGCAGTGACGGTGAGCGGGTCATAGAGACCCAGTACTTC.